This T cell receptor (beta chain) stems from a study of shared clonotypes between healthy human individuals. Regarding the study as a whole: Clonotypes shared by all four donors outscored non-shared clonotypes in generation probability. Four donors held approximately 5% of naive CD4 clonotypes in common. At large depth, rarefaction still showed sorted-subset sequencing to be incomplete. As a rule, naive subsets had a larger estimated richness than memory subsets.

The length of the CDR3 is 12 residues. The germline gives CDR1 SEHNR, CDR2 FQNEAQ (reference sequence). Between the trimmed V and J ends, which lost 1 base and 6 bases, there was a span of 4 bases. This clone occurred once. Its antigen is currently unknown. Naive CD8 isolation took CD45RO-negative cells positively selected for CCR7 and excluded terminally differentiated effector memory CD45RA+ cells. Profiling relied on immunoSEQ multiplex PCR, and the TCRdb table lists in-frame clones only, not all of them. The sample lists hundreds of thousands of clones, approximately 96% seen once, with approximately 0.12% in the top ten.

The material sequenced was naive CD8+ T cells sorted from blood. V usage is TRBV7-9 and J usage is TRBJ2-1; D uncertain. This TCR came from a woman in her 30s in good health. The CDR3: CASSLDLNEQFF. Written as DNA, the CDR3 is TGTGCCAGCAGCTTAGACCTCAATGAGCAGTTCTTC.